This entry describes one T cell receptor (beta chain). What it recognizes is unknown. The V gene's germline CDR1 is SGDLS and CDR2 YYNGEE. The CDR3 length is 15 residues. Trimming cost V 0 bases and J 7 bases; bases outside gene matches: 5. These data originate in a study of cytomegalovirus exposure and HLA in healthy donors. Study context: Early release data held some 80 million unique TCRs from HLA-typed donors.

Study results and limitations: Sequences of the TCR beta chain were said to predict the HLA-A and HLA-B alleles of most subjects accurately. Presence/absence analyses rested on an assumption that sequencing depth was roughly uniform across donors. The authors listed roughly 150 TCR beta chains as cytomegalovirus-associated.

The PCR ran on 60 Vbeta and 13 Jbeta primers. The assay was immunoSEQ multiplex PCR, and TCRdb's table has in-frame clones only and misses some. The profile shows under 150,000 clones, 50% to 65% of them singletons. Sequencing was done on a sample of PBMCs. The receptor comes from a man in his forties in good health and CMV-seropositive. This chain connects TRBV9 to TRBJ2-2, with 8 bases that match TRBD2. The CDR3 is CASSVDGGASGELFF. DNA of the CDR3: TGTGCCAGCAGCGTAGACGGGGGGGCCAGCGGGGAGCTGTTTTTT.